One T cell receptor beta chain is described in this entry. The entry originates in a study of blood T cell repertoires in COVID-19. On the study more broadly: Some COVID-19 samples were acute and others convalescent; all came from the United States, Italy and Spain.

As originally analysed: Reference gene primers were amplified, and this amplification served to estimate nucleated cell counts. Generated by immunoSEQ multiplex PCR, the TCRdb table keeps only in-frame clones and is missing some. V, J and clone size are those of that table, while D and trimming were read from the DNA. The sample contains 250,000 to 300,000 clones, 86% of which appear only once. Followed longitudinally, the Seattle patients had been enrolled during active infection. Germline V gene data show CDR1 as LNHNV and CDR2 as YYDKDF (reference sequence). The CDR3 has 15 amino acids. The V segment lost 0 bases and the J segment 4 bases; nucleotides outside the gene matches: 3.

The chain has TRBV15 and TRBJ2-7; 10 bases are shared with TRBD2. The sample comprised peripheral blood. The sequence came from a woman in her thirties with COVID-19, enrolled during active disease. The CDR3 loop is CATSRDSGGIYEQYF. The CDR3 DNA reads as TGTGCCACCAGCAGAGATAGCGGGGGGATTTACGAGCAGTACTTC. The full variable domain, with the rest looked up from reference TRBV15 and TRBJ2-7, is DAMVIQNPRYQVTQFGKPVTLSCSQTLNHNVMYWYQQKSSQAPKLLFHYYDKDFNNEADTPDNFQSRRPNTSFCFLDIRSPGLGDTAMYLCATSRDSGGIYEQYFGPGTRLTVT.